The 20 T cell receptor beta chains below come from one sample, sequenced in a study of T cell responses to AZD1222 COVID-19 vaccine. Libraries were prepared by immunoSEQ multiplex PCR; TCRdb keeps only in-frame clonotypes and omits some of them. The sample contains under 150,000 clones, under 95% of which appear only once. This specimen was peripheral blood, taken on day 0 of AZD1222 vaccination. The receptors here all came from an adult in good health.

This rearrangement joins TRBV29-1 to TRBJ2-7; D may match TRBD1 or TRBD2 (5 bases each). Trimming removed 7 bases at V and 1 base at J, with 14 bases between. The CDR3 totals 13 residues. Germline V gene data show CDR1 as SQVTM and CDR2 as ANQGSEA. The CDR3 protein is CSASTGPSYEQYF. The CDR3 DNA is TGCAGCGCCTCTACGGGACCGTCCTACGAGCAGTACTTC.

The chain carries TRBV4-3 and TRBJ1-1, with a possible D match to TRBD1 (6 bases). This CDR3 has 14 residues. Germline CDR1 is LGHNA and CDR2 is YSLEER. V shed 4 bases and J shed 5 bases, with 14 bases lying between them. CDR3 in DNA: TGCGCCAGCAGCCCACAGGGCGAGGGGACTGAAGCTTTCTTT. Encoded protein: CASSPQGEGTEAFF.

The CDR3 DNA sequence: TGTGCCAGTAGTCGGACAGGGGAGAATTCACCCCTCCACTTT. It specifies CASSRTGENSPLHF. The genes are TRBV19 and TRBJ1-6; 9 nucleotides agree with TRBD1. The CDR3 spans 14 residues. Germline-derived CDR1 and CDR2 are LNHDA and SQIVND (reference sequence). J was trimmed by 7 bases and V by 5 bases; bases with no gene match: 3.

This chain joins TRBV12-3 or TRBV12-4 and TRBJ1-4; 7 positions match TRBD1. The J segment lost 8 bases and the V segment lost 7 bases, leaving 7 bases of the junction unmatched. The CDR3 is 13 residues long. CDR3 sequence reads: CASTTGRGEKLFF. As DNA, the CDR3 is TGTGCCAGCACGACAGGGAGGGGGGAAAAACTGTTTTTT.

This chain's CDR3 is CGGQAIYQETQYF. The CDR3 DNA is TGCGGTGGGCAGGCCATCTACCAAGAGACCCAGTACTTC. The V and J genes are TRBV29-1 and TRBJ2-5, with D unclear. Looked up from germline, CDR1 is SQVTM and CDR2 is ANQGSEA. The length of the CDR3 is 13 residues.

The CDR3 reads CAAAVGGGNQPQHF. As DNA, the CDR3 is TGTGCCGCCGCAGTAGGGGGAGGTAATCAGCCCCAGCATTTT. This chain uses TRBV27 with TRBJ1-5; possible D gene TRBD1, 6 bases. Between the trimmed V and J ends, which lost 11 bases and 4 bases, there was a span of 18 bases. CDR3 length equals 14 residues. The germline gives CDR1 MNHEY, CDR2 SMNVEV (reference sequence).

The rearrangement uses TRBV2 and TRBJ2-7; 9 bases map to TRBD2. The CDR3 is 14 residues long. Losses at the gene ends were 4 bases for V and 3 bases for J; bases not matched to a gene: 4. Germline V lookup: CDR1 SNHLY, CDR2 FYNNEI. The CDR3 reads CASSVASGIYEQYF. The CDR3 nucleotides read TGTGCCAGCAGTGTGGCTAGCGGGATCTACGAGCAGTACTTC.

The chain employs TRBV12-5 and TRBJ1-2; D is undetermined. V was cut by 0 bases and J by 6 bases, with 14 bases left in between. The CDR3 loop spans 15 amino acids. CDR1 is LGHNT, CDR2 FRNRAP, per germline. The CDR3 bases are TGTGCTAGTGGTTTGGTACCAGGACCGCCTGATGGCTACACCTTC. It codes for CASGLVPGPPDGYTF.

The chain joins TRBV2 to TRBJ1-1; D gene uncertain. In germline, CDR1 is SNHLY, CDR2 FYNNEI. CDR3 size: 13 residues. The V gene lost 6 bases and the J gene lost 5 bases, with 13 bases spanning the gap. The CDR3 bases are TGTGCCAGCAGCGCCTTGGAGAGGACTGAAGCTTTCTTT. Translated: CASSALERTEAFF.

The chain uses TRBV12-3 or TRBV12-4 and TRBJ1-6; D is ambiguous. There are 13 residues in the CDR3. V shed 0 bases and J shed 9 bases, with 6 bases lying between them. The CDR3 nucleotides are TGTGCCAGCAGTTTAGCGGCAAGTTCACCCCTCCACTTT. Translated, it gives CASSLAASSPLHF.

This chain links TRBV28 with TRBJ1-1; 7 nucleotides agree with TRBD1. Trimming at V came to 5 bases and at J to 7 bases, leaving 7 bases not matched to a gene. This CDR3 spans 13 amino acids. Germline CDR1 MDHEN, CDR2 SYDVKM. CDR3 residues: CASSLGTALEAFF. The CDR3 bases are TGTGCCAGCAGTCTCGGGACAGCACTTGAAGCTTTCTTT.

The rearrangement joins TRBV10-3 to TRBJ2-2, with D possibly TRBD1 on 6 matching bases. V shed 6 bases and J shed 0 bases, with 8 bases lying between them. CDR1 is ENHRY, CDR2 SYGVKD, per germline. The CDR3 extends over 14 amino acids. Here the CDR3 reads CAIRRTANTGELFF. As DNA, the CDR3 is TGTGCCATCAGACGGACAGCGAACACCGGGGAGCTGTTTTTT.

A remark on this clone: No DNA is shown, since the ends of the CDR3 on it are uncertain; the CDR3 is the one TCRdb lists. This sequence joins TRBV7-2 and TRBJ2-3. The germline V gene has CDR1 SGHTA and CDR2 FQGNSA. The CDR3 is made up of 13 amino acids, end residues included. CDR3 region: CASSFGPGDTQYF.

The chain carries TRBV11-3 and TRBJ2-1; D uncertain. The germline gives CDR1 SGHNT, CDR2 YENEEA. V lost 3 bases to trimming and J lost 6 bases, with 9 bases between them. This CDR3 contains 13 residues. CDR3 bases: TGTGCCAGCAGCTTTCAAGCTAGCAATGAGCAGTTCTTC. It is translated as CASSFQASNEQFF.

The CDR3 is CASSIQGLDQPQHF. The CDR3 nucleotides read TGTGCCAGTAGTATCCAGGGCTTAGATCAGCCCCAGCATTTT. This sequence joins TRBV19 and TRBJ1-5; the D gene is possibly TRBD1 (5 bases). With 3 bases removed from V and 5 bases from J, the gap between germline ends came to 11 bases. The CDR3 totals 14 residues. Germline V lookup: CDR1 LNHDA, CDR2 SQIVND (reference sequence).

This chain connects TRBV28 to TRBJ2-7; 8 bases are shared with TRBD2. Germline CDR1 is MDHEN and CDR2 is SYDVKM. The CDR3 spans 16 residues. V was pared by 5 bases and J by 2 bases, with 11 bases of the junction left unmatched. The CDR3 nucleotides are TGTGCCAGCAGTAGAACCCGGGGGGGCCTGACCTACGAGCAGTACTTC. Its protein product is CASSRTRGGLTYEQYF.

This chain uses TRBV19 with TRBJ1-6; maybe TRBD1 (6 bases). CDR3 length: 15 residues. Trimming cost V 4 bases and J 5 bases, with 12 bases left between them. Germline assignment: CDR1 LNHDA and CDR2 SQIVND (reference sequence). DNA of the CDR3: TGTGCCAGTAGTACCTCCGGGACAAATAATTCACCCCTCCACTTT. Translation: CASSTSGTNNSPLHF.

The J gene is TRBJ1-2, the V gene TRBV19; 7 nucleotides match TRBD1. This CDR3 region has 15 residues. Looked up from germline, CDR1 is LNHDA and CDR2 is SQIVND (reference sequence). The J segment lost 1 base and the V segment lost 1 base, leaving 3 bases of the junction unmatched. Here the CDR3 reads CASSIGTGNNYGYTF. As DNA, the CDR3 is TGTGCCAGTAGTATAGGGACAGGAAATAACTATGGCTACACCTTC.

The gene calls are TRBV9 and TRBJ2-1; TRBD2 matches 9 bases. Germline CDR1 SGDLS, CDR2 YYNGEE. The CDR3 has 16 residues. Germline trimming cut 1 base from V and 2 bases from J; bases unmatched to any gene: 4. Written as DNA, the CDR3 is TGTGCCAGCAGCGTAATCAGCGGGGGGCCCTACAATGAGCAGTTCTTC. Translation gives CASSVISGGPYNEQFF. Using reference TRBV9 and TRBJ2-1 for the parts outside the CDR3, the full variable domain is DSGVTQTPKHLITATGQRVTLRCSPRSGDLSVYWYQQSLDQGLQFLIQYYNGEERAKGNILERFSAQQFPDLHSELNLSSLELGDSALYFCASSVISGGPYNEQFFGPGTRLTVL.

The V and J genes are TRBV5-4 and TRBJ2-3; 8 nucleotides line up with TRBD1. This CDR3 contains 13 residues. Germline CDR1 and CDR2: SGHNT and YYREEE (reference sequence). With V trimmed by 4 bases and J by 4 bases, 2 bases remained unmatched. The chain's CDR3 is CASSRTGSDTQYF. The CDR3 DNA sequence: TGTGCCAGCAGCCGGACAGGGTCAGATACGCAGTATTTT.